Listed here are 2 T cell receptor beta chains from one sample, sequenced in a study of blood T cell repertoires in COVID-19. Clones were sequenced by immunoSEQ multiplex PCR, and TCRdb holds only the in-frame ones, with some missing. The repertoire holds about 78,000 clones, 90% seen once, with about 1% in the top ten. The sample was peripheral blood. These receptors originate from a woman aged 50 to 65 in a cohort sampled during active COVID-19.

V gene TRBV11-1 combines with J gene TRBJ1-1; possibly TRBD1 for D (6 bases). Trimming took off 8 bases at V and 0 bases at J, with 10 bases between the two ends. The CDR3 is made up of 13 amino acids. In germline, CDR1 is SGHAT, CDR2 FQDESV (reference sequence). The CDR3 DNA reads TGTGCCAGCGGCGGACAGATGAACACTGAAGCTTTCTTT. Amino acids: CASGGQMNTEAFF.

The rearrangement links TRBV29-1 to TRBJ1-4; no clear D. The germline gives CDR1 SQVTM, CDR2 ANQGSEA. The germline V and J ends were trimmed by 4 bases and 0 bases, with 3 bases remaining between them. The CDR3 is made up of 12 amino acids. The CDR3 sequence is CSVGATNEKLFF. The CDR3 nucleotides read TGCAGCGTTGGAGCAACTAATGAAAAACTGTTTTTT.